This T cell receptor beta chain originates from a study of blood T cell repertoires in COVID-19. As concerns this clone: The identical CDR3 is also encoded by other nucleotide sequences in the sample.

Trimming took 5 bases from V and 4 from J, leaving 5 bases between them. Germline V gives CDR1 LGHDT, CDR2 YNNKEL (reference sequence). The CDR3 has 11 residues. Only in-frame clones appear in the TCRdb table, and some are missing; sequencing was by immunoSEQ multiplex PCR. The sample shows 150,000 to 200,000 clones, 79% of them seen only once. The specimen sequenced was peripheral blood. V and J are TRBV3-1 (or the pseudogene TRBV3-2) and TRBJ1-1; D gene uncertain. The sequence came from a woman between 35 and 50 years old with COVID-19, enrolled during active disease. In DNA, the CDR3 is TGTGCCAGCAGCTCCATCACTGAAGCTTTCTTT. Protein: CASSSITEAFF.